Shown below are 32 T cell receptor beta chains from a single sample sequenced in a study of metastatic and nonmetastatic thyroid tumors. Through MiXCR, TCRdb re-clonotyped the PCR reads. The table has approximately 39,000 clones, 20% to 25% seen once; the top ten hold around a sixth. Each patient went into thyroid surgery without having received any treatment. The material sequenced was blood. These receptor sequences come from a female donor with papillary thyroid cancer or a benign thyroid nodule (not recorded which). Some clones in this sample may be carry-over from other donors' samples.

Concerning this clone itself: At one end the junction does not follow the germline gene, possibly because of a read error. The chain recombines TRBV6-4 with TRBJ2-3, with D perhaps TRBD2 (5 bases). Looked up from germline, CDR1 is MRHNA and CDR2 is SNTAGT. The length of the CDR3 is 15 residues. The CDR3 DNA is TGTGCCAGCATCCCGGGAAGGGAGACCACATATACGCAGTATTTT. It is translated as CASIPGRETTYTQYF.

Only a few counts were recorded for this clone. J is TRBJ2-7 and V is TRBV6-2 or TRBV6-3; possibly TRBD2 for D (5 bases). Germline lookup yields CDR1 MNHEY and CDR2 SVGEGT. This CDR3 is 15 amino acids long. V was cut by 2 bases and J by 0 bases, with 11 bases left in between. The DNA for the CDR3 is TGTGCCAGCAGTTACCGGCAGCGGAACTCCTACGAGCAGTACTTC. Translating it yields CASSYRQRNSYEQYF.

This clone was counted at least ten times. This rearrangement joins TRBV10-3 to TRBJ1-4, with 9 bases that match TRBD1. Germline trimming cut 5 bases from V and 7 bases from J; bases unmatched to any gene: 11. In germline, CDR1 is ENHRY, CDR2 SYGVKD. CDR3 length: 16 residues. The DNA of the CDR3 is TGTGCCATCAGTCCGGGACAGGGTACCGGTGGTGAAAAACTGTTTTTT. This encodes CAISPGQGTGGEKLFF.

This clone has ten or more counts. The chain joins TRBV10-2 to TRBJ2-1, with D perhaps being TRBD1 or TRBD2 (5 bases each). The CDR3 loop spans 13 amino acids. Trimming pared 8 bases from V and 1 base from J, leaving 9 bases between. Germline V gene lookup returns CDR1 WSHSY and CDR2 SAAADI. CDR3 residues: CASGTESYNEQFF. The CDR3 DNA reads as TGCGCCAGCGGGACGGAATCCTACAATGAGCAGTTCTTC.

This clone was counted at least ten times. The genes are TRBV21-1 and TRBJ2-2; the table's D call TRBD2 went unverified against the DNA. TRBV21-1 is termed a pseudogene. This CDR3 has 20 amino acids. Here the CDR3 DNA reads TGTGCCAGCAGCACCATCTATAAGATAGCGGGAGGTAATTTCCCCGGGGAGCTGTTTTTT. Amino acids: CASSTIYKIAGGNFPGELFF.

This sequence joins TRBV12-3 or TRBV12-4 and TRBJ2-2; no clear D gene. V dropped 3 bases and J dropped 6 bases, with 5 bases sitting between them. CDR3 length: 12 amino acids. The chain's CDR3 is CASSFRAGELFF. Here the CDR3 DNA reads TGTGCCAGCAGTTTTAGGGCCGGGGAGCTGTTTTTT.

This clone was counted many times. The same CDR3 is also encoded by other DNA sequences in this sample. This chain links TRBV30 with TRBJ2-3, with 7 positions matching TRBD1. The V segment lost 4 bases and the J segment 3 bases; nucleotides outside the gene matches: 10. Germline assignment: CDR1 GTSNPN and CDR2 SVGIG (reference sequence). The CDR3 is 15 residues long. CDR3 loop: CAWTMSDRLTDTQYF. For the CDR3, the DNA is TGTGCCTGGACTATGTCGGACAGGTTAACAGATACGCAGTATTTT.

This clone showed up many times. The chain has TRBV19 and TRBJ1-2, with 9 bases that match TRBD1. Germline-derived CDR1 and CDR2 are LNHDA and SQIVND (reference sequence). The CDR3 covers 14 residues. V dropped 9 bases and J dropped 4; count of bases not matched to a gene: 9. This chain's CDR3 is CASTTATGGYGYTF. The DNA of the CDR3 is TGTGCCAGCACTACGGCGACAGGGGGCTATGGCTACACCTTC.

The CDR3 DNA reads TGTGCCAGCAGTCTTGAGGGGTACGGGAACACTGAAGCTTTCTTT. It specifies CASSLEGYGNTEAFF. This chain uses TRBV11-2 with TRBJ1-1; perhaps TRBD1 as D (5 bases). The length of the CDR3 is 15 residues. V was shortened by 6 bases and J by 1 base, with 15 bases between the two germline ends. Germline-derived CDR1 and CDR2 are SGHAT and FQNNGV.

This clone occurred many times. The rearrangement uses TRBV25-1 and TRBJ2-7; a weak D match, TRBD1 (5 bases). V shed 4 bases and J shed 3 bases, with 7 bases lying between them. CDR1 and CDR2 (germline): MGHDK, SYGVNS. The CDR3 has 12 residues. As DNA, the CDR3 is TGTGCCAGCAGTGGGGGCCGCTACGAGCAGTACTTC. Translation gives CASSGGRYEQYF.

The chain joins TRBV30 to TRBJ2-5, with D perhaps TRBD1 (5 bases). The V gene's germline CDR1 is GTSNPN and CDR2 SVGIG (reference sequence). Trimming took off 0 bases at V and 7 bases at J, with 9 bases between the two ends. The CDR3 has 12 amino acids. CDR3 nucleotide sequence: TGTGCCTGGAGTGTATTTAGGGGGACCCAGTACTTC. Translation gives CAWSVFRGTQYF.

This clone was observed at least ten times. The J gene is TRBJ2-3, the V gene TRBV6-4, with TRBD2 matching over 9 bases. The germline gives CDR1 MRHNA, CDR2 SNTAGT. This CDR3 region has 15 residues. With V trimmed by 3 bases and J by 4 bases, 5 bases remained unmatched. The CDR3 nucleotides are TGTGCCAGCAGTGATGAAACTAGCGGGCCAGATACGCAGTATTTT. It codes for CASSDETSGPDTQYF.

This clone has ten or more counts. This chain connects TRBV4-1 to TRBJ1-2; tentatively, D is TRBD1 (5 bases). Looked up from germline, CDR1 is MGHRA and CDR2 is YSYEKL. V lost 4 bases to trimming and J lost 8 bases, with 23 bases between them. CDR3 length: 16 residues. The CDR3 DNA reads as TGCGCCAGCAGCCCCCACCTGGGTTGGCAGGGTGGAGGCTACACCTTC. Amino acid sequence: CASSPHLGWQGGGYTF.

In its sample, this clone was seen a few times. One end of the junction does not line up with germline, which may come from a read error. This sequence joins TRBV28 and TRBJ2-7, with a possible D match to TRBD2 (6 bases). Germline V gene sequence: CDR1 MDHEN, CDR2 SYDVKM. This CDR3 region has 14 residues. The CDR3 DNA is TGTGCCAGCAGCGGGGGACGCAGCTCCTACGGGCAGTACTTC. It codes for CASSGGRSSYGQYF.

By frequency in the sample, this clone is medium-sized. V and J are TRBV19 and TRBJ1-3, with D perhaps matching TRBD1 (5 bases). The germline V gene has CDR1 LNHDA and CDR2 SQIVND (reference sequence). The CDR3 contains 15 residues. V was cut by 7 bases and J by 0 bases, with 13 bases left in between. In DNA, the CDR3 is TGTGCCAGTACTCCGGACATTAGCTCTGGAAACACCATATATTTT. This sequence encodes CASTPDISSGNTIYF.

This clone appeared many times. The chain carries TRBV19 and TRBJ2-3, with 12 bases matching TRBD1. Germline V gives CDR1 LNHDA, CDR2 SQIVND (reference sequence). The CDR3 extends over 16 amino acids. V shed 6 bases, J shed 2 bases, and the junction held 6 bases outside the gene matches. The CDR3 DNA reads TGTGCCAGTAGCCGGGACAGGGGGCGCCCCACAGATACGCAGTATTTT. Protein product: CASSRDRGRPTDTQYF.

This clone was observed many times. This chain links TRBV2 with TRBJ1-1; the match to TRBD1 covers 9 bases. The CDR3 extends over 15 amino acids. In germline, CDR1 is SNHLY, CDR2 FYNNEI. The junction had 13 bases not matched to a gene; V was cut back by 8 bases and J by 6 bases. As DNA, the CDR3 is TGTGCCAGCCCCGGACAGGGGAAGGAGTTTCCTGAAGCTTTCTTT. It translates to CASPGQGKEFPEAFF.

This clone was recorded at least ten times. The rearrangement uses TRBV4-2 and TRBJ1-2, with 7 bases matching TRBD1. Germline V lookup: CDR1 LGHNA, CDR2 YNFKEQ. Trimming at V came to 5 bases and at J to 6 bases, leaving 12 bases not matched to a gene. This CDR3 is 15 amino acids long. The CDR3 is CASSEGQVLENGYTF. The CDR3, as DNA: TGTGCCAGCAGCGAAGGACAGGTCCTAGAAAATGGCTACACCTTC.

Remarks on this clone: A junction end diverges from the germline sequence, so it may reflect a read error. The chain employs TRBV6-6 and TRBJ1-1; maybe TRBD1 (6 bases). Germline V gene sequence: CDR1 MNHNY, CDR2 SVGAGI (reference sequence). The CDR3 loop spans 15 amino acids. Written as DNA, the CDR3 is TGTGCCAGCAGTTACTTGGAAAGGGGGTTGACTGAGGCTTTCTTT. It encodes CASSYLERGLTEAFF.

The chain combines TRBV2 with TRBJ1-5; no clear D gene. Between the trimmed V and J ends, which lost 1 base and 15 bases, there was a span of 19 bases. Germline loops: CDR1 SNHLY, CDR2 FYNNEI. This CDR3 is 14 amino acids long. The chain's CDR3 is CASSEEFGDQPWHF. The CDR3 coding sequence is TGTGCCAGCAGTGAAGAGTTCGGCGATCAGCCCTGGCATTTT. The full variable domain, in which reference TRBV2 and TRBJ1-5 provide the parts outside the CDR3, is EPEVTQTPSHQVTQMGQEVILRCVPISNHLYFYWYRQILGQKVEFLVSFYNNEISEKSEIFDDQFSVERPDGSNFTLKIRSTKLEDSAMYFCASSEEFGDQPWHFGDGTRLSIL.

This clone was recorded many times. The CDR3 sequence is CASSVALGESEQFF. CDR3 sequence (DNA): TGTGCCAGCAGCGTAGCTCTGGGGGAATCTGAGCAGTTCTTC. The rearrangement links TRBV9 to TRBJ2-1; D may match TRBD1 or TRBD2 (5 bases each). V dropped 0 bases and J dropped 9 bases, with 13 bases sitting between them. Per germline, CDR1 SGDLS and CDR2 YYNGEE. This CDR3 has 14 residues. Complete variable domain (other parts from reference TRBV9 and TRBJ2-1): DSGVTQTPKHLITATGQRVTLRCSPRSGDLSVYWYQQSLDQGLQFLIQYYNGEERAKGNILERFSAQQFPDLHSELNLSSLELGDSALYFCASSVALGESEQFFGPGTRLTVL.

This clone was seen a handful of times. The J gene is TRBJ1-2, the V gene TRBV2; possibly TRBD1 for D (5 bases). Trimming took off 4 bases at V and 4 bases at J, with 13 bases between the two ends. The length of the CDR3 is 14 residues. Germline V gene sequence: CDR1 SNHLY, CDR2 FYNNEI. This chain's CDR3 is CASSGQRTRYGYTF. In nucleotides, the CDR3 is TGTGCCAGCAGTGGACAGAGAACCCGCTATGGCTACACCTTC. Drawing the rest from reference TRBV2 and TRBJ1-2, the complete variable domain is EPEVTQTPSHQVTQMGQEVILRCVPISNHLYFYWYRQILGQKVEFLVSFYNNEISEKSEIFDDQFSVERPDGSNFTLKIRSTKLEDSAMYFCASSGQRTRYGYTFGSGTRLTVV.

There are many counts of this clone. J is TRBJ2-7 and V is TRBV11-1; TRBD1 might be the D (5 bases). CDR1 and CDR2 from the germline V gene are SGHAT and FQDESV (reference sequence). Trimming stripped 0 bases from V and 0 bases from J, with 21 bases between. This CDR3 spans 19 amino acids. The CDR3 sequence is CASSLARQGSSLSSYEQYF. For the CDR3, the DNA is TGTGCCAGCAGCTTAGCACGGCAGGGTTCTTCTTTAAGCTCCTACGAGCAGTACTTC.

On this clone: One end of the junction is discordant with germline, which a read error may explain. J is TRBJ2-7 and V is TRBV5-1; the match to TRBD1 covers 7 bases. Germline V lookup: CDR1 SGHRS, CDR2 YFSETQ. The CDR3 extends over 13 amino acids. The DNA for the CDR3 is TGCGCCAGCATCCAGGGGGACACCTACGGGCAGTACTTC. Residues: CASIQGDTYGQYF.

The table lists this clone with a few counts. The rearrangement uses TRBV27 and TRBJ2-3, with 7 bases fitting TRBD1. V gave up 6 bases and J gave up 6 bases; unmatched junction bases: 12. CDR3 length: 15 amino acids. Germline CDR1 MNHEY, CDR2 SMNVEV (reference sequence). The CDR3 nucleotides read TGTGCCAGCAGATACCTGAAGGGGGCCTCGGATACGCAGTATTTT. Its protein is CASRYLKGASDTQYF.

The chain uses TRBV28 and TRBJ2-7; 10 nucleotides align to TRBD2. This CDR3 has 16 amino acids. The germline CDR1 and CDR2 sequences are MDHEN and SYDVKM. Losses at the gene ends were 1 base for V and 5 bases for J; bases not matched to a gene: 8. CDR3 DNA: TGTGCCAGCAGTTTATCCAGCGGGAGGGTCTGCAACGAGCAGTACTTC. Protein sequence: CASSLSSGRVCNEQYF.

The chain recombines TRBV6-1 with TRBJ2-7, with D uncertain. The V and J ends lost 7 bases and 7 bases respectively, with 20 bases between them. Per germline, CDR1 MNHNS and CDR2 SASEGT. The CDR3 has 14 amino acids. This CDR3 is CASTLASPAGEQYF. The CDR3 DNA reads as TGTGCCAGCACCCTGGCCTCTCCGGCTGGAGAGCAGTACTTC.

A few counts support this clone. At one end, the junction sequence differs from germline, possibly due to a read error. V gene TRBV6-1 combines with J gene TRBJ1-5; D call uncertain. Germline loops: CDR1 MNHNS, CDR2 SASEGT. CDR3 length: 15 residues. The CDR3 is CVSSESGRENQPQHF. The CDR3 region has the DNA TGTGTCAGCAGTGAAAGTGGACGGGAAAATCAGCCCCAGCATTTT.

The chain links TRBV6-1 to TRBJ2-7; TRBD2 aligns across 13 bases. Trimming at V came to 3 bases and at J to 7 bases, leaving 9 bases not matched to a gene. The germline V gene has CDR1 MNHNS and CDR2 SASEGT. The CDR3 totals 16 residues. CDR3 DNA: TGTGCCAGCAGTGAGTACGGGACTAGCGGGATTGGGGAGCAGTACTTC. It translates to CASSEYGTSGIGEQYF.

This clone was seen only a few times. A read error is possible here, since a much larger clone lies one base away. The sample has other DNA sequences that encode this CDR3 too. The rearrangement links TRBV3-1 to TRBJ2-7, with 11 bases matching TRBD1. The germline V gene encodes CDR1 LGHDT and CDR2 YNNKEL (reference sequence). J lost 2 bases, V lost 5 bases, and 11 bases had no gene match. This CDR3 comprises 17 residues. CDR3 sequence reads: CASSSTPGQGAAYEQYF. The CDR3 region has the DNA TGTGCCAGCAGCTCCACTCCCGGACAGGGGGCTGCCTACGAGCAGTACTTC.

This clone was observed many times. At one end, the junction sequence differs from germline, possibly due to a read error. This rearrangement joins TRBV7-7 to TRBJ1-5; D ambiguous. The CDR3 runs to 16 residues. Per germline, CDR1 SSHAT and CDR2 FNYEAQ (reference sequence). CDR3 coding DNA: TGTGCTAGCAGCCCCAGGACGTTCGAGAGCAATCAGCCCCAGCATTTT. Amino acids: CASSPRTFESNQPQHF.

This clone was seen ten or more times. The gene calls are TRBV10-1 and TRBJ2-5, with D possibly matching TRBD2 (7 bases). The germline V and J ends were trimmed by 6 bases and 1 base, with 9 bases remaining between them. The CDR3 spans 13 residues. Germline V gene sequence: CDR1 WNHNN, CDR2 SYGVQD (reference sequence). CDR3 sequence (DNA): TGCGCCAGCAGGCGGGGGCCCCAAGAGACCCAGTACTTC. This translates into CASRRGPQETQYF.